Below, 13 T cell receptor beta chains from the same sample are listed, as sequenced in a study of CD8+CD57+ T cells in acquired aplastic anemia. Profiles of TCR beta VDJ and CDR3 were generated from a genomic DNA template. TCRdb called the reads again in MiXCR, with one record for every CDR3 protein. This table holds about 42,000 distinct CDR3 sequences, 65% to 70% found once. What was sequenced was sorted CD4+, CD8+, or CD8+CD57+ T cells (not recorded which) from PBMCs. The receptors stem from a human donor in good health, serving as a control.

The CDR3 DNA reads TGTGCCATCAGCCAGGGACAGGGGAACTATGGCTACACCTTC. This encodes CAISQGQGNYGYTF. The V call is TRBV10-3, the J call TRBJ1-2, with TRBD1 identical over 10 bases. The CDR3 covers 14 residues. With V trimmed by 6 bases and J by 2 bases, 3 bases remained unmatched. Germline V lookup: CDR1 ENHRY, CDR2 SYGVKD.

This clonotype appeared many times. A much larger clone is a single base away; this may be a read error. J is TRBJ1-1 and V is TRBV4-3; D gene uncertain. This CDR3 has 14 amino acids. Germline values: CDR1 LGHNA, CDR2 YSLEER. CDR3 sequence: CASNQSTMNTEAFF. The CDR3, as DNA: TGCGCCAGCAACCAAAGCACAATGAACACTGAAGCTTTCTTT.

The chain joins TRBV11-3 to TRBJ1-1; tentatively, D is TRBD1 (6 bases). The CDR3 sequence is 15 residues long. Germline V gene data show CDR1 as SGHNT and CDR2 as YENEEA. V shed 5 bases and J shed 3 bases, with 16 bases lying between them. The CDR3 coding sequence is TGTGCCAGCAGCAGGGTTGGGGGGCCCGACACTGAAGCTTTCTTT. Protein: CASSRVGGPDTEAFF. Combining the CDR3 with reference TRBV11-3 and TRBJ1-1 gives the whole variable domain EAGVVQSPRYKIIEKKQPVAFWCNPISGHNTLYWYLQNLGQGPELLIRYENEEAVDDSQLPKDRFSAERLKGVDSTLKIQPAELGDSAVYLCASSRVGGPDTEAFFGQGTRLTVV.

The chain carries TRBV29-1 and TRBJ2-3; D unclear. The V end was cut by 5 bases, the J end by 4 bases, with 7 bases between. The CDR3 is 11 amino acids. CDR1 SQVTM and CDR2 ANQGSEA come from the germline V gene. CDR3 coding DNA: TGCAGCGTTACGGACCCAGATACGCAGTATTTT. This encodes CSVTDPDTQYF.

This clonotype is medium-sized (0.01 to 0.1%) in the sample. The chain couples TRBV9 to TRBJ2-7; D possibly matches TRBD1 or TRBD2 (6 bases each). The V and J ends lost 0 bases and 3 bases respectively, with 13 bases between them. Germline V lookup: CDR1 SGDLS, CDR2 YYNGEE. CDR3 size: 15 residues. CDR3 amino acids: CASSVGGAGYYEQYF. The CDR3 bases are TGTGCCAGCAGCGTAGGGGGGGCCGGGTACTACGAGCAGTACTTC.

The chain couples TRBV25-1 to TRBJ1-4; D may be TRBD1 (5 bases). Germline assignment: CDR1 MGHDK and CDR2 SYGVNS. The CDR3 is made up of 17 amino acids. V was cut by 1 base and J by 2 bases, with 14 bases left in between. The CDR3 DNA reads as TGTGCCAGCAGTGAATTCGGGCAGGGAAGCACTAATGAAAAACTGTTTTTT. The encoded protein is CASSEFGQGSTNEKLFF.

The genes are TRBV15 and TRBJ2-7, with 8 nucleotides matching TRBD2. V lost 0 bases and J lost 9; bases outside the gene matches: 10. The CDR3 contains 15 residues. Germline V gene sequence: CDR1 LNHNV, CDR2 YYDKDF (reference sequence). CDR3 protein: CATSRDRASGRVQYF. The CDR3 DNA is TGTGCCACCAGCAGAGATCGGGCCAGCGGGAGAGTGCAGTACTTC.

The CDR3 nucleotides are TGTGCCAGCACTAGAGACGTCTACGAGCAGTACTTC. Its protein product is CASTRDVYEQYF. The rearrangement joins TRBV7-9 to TRBJ2-7; D is undetermined. This CDR3 is 12 amino acids long. Trimming stripped 7 bases from V and 3 bases from J, with 10 bases between. The germline CDR1 and CDR2 sequences are SEHNR and FQNEAQ (reference sequence).

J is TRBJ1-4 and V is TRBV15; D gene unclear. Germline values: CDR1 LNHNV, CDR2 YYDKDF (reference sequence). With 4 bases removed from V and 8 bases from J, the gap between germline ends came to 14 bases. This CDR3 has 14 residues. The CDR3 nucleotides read TGTGCCACCAGCAAGCTGCGGGGTGAGGAAAAACTGTTTTTT. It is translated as CATSKLRGEEKLFF.

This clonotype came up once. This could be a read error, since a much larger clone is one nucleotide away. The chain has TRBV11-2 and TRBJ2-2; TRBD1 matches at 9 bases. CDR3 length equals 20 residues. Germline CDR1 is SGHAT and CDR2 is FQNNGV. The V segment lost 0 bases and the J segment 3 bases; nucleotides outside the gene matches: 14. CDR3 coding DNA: TGTGCCAGCAGCTTAGATCCCGAGGGGGGGACAGGGCAAGACACCGGGGAGCTGTTTTTT. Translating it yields CASSLDPEGGTGQDTGELFF.

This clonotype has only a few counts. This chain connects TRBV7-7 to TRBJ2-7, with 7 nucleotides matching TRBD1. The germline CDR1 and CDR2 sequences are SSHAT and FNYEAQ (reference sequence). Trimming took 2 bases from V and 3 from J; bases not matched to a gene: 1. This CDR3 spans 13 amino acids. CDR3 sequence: CASSLWDSYEQYF. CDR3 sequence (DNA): TGTGCCAGCAGCTTATGGGACAGCTACGAGCAGTACTTC.

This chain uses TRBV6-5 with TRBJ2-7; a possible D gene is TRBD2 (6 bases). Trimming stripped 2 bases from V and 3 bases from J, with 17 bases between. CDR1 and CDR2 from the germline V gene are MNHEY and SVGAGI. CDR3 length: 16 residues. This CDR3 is CASSYPRNLGGYEQYF. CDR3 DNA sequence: TGTGCCAGCAGTTACCCCCGGAATTTGGGGGGCTACGAGCAGTACTTC.

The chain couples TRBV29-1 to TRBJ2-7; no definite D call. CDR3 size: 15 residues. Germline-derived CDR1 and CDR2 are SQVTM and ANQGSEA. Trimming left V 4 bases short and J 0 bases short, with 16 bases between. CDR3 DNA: TGCAGCGTTGTCGCGTCCCCTGACGGCTCCTACGAGCAGTACTTC. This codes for CSVVASPDGSYEQYF.